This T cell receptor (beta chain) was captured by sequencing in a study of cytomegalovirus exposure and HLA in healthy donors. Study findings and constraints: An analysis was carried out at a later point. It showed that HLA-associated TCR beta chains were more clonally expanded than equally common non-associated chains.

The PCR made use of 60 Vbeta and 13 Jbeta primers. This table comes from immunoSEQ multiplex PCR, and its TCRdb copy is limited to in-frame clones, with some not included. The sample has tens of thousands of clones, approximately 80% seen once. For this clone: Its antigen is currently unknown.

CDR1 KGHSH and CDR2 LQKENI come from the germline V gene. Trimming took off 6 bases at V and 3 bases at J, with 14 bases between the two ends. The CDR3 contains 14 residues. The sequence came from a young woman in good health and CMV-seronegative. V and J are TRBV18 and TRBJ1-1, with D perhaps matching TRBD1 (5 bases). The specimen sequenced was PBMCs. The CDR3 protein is CASSVGGEDTEAFF. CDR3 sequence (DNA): TGTGCCAGCTCCGTCGGGGGGGAAGACACTGAAGCTTTCTTT.